This T cell receptor (beta chain) was identified in a study of T cells in Graves' hyperthyroidism and ophthalmopathy. Points from the study as a whole: Prediction of ophthalmopathy progression came a median 6.5 months pre-onset.

Authors of the study amplified TCR beta CDR3 regions from RNA transcripts. Primed by the HTBI set, a first-round RT-PCR was run on the TCR CDR3. TCRdb passed the multiplex PCR reads through MiXCR, listing each CDR3 protein once. The sample yields 240,000 or so distinct CDR3 sequences, around 17% seen once. Between the trimmed V and J ends, which lost 11 bases and 4 bases, there was a span of 15 bases. Germline-derived CDR1 and CDR2 are MDHEN and SYDVKM. The CDR3 totals 13 residues. This clonotype has a count of ten or more. Its antigen is currently unknown. V is TRBV28 and J is TRBJ2-1, with D possibly being TRBD2 (5 bases). Sequenced: blood. This clonotype was obtained from a young woman with Graves' ophthalmopathy. The CDR3: CAAGNGLYNEQFF. In DNA form, the CDR3 reads TGTGCCGCGGGTAACGGGTTATACAATGAGCAGTTCTTC.